The clone carrying this T cell receptor (beta chain) was seen at least ten times. As yet, its antigen is unknown. CDR1 and CDR2 (germline): ENHRY, SYGVKD. The CDR3 runs to 13 residues. V gave up 0 bases and J gave up 5 bases, with 8 bases separating them. These data originate in a study of response to subunit inactivated influenza vaccine. Points from the study as a whole: The study's authors posited that every seasonal influenza vaccination enlists few new T cells.

TCRdb re-analysed the RT-PCR reads in MiXCR, keeping a single row per CDR3 protein. The profile covers under 500,000 distinct CDR3 sequences, with roughly 9.7% appearing a single time and about an eighth taken by the ten largest. The sample consisted of PBMCs from blood, taken about 6 weeks after vaccination. The clonotype comes from a man aged 45-60 years who received an inactivated influenza vaccine. The chain has TRBV10-3 and TRBJ2-7; TRBD1 might be the D (6 bases). The CDR3 nucleotides are TGTGCCATCAGTGAGTCGGGGGCGAACGAGCAGTACTTC. Its translation is CAISESGANEQYF.